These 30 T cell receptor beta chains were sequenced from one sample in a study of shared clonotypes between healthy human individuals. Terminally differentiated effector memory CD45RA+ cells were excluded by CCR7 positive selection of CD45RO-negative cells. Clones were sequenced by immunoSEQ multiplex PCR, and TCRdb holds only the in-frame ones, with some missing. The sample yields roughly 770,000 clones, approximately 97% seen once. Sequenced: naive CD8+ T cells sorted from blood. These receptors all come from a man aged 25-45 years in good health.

CDR3: CASSEVRRMNTEAFF. The CDR3 nucleotides are TGTGCCAGCAGCGAAGTCAGGCGCATGAACACTGAAGCTTTCTTT. The chain has TRBV14 and TRBJ1-1; D unclear. Germline loops: CDR1 SGHDN, CDR2 FVKESK. This CDR3 region has 15 residues. V lost 5 bases to trimming and J lost 0 bases, with 13 bases between them.

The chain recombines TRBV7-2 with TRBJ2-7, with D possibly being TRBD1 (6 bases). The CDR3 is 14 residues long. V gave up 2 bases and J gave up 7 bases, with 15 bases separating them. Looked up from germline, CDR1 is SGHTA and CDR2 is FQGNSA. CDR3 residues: CASSLTGFAWEQYF. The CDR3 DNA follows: TGTGCCAGCAGCTTAACAGGGTTCGCCTGGGAGCAGTACTTC. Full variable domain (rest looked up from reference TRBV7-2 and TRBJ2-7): GAGVSQSPSNKVTEKGKDVELRCDPISGHTALYWYRQSLGQGLEFLIYFQGNSAPDKSGLPSDRFSAERTGGSVSTLTIQRTQQEDSAVYLCASSLTGFAWEQYFGPGTRLTVT.

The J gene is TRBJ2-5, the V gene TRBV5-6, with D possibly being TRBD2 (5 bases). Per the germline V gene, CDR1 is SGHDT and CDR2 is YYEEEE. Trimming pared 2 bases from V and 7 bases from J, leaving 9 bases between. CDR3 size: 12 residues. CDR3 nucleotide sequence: TGTGCCAGCAGCTTTAACCGGGGGACCCAGTACTTC. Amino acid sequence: CASSFNRGTQYF.

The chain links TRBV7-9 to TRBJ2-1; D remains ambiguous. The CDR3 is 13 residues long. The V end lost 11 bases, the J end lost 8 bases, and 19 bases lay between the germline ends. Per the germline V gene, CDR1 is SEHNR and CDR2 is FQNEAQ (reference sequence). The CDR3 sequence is CAGRLFSADEQFF. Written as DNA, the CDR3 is TGTGCCGGACGTCTTTTCAGCGCCGATGAGCAGTTCTTC.

The CDR3 protein is CASSVGGSGSYEQYF. The DNA for the CDR3 is TGTGCCAGCAGCGTAGGCGGGAGCGGCTCCTACGAGCAGTACTTC. The rearrangement links TRBV9 to TRBJ2-7, with 7 bases matching TRBD2. CDR3 size: 15 residues. From germline, CDR1 is SGDLS and CDR2 YYNGEE. The J segment lost 0 bases and the V segment lost 0 bases, leaving 3 bases of the junction unmatched.

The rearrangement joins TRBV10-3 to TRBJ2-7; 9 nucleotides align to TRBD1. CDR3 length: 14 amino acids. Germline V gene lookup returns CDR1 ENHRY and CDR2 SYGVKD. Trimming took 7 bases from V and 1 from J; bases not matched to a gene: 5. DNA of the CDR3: TGTGCCATCAACCCGGGACAGGGATCCTACGAGCAGTACTTC. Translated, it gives CAINPGQGSYEQYF.

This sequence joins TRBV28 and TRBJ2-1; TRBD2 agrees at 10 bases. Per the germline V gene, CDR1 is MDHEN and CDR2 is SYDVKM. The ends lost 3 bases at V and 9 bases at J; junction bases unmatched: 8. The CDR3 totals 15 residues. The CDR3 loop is CASSFQGLARTEQFF. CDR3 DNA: TGTGCCAGCAGTTTTCAGGGACTAGCGAGGACTGAGCAGTTCTTC.

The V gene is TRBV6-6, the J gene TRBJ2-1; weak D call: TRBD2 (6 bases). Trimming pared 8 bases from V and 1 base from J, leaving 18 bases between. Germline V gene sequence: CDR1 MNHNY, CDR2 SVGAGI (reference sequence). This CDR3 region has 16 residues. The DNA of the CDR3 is TGTGCCAGCTTAGTCCTGGGAGGCCCTTCCTACAATGAGCAGTTCTTC. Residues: CASLVLGGPSYNEQFF.

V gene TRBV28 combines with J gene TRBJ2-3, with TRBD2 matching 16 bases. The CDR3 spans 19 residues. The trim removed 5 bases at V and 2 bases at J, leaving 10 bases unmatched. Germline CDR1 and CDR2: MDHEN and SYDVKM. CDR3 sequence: CASSIFLGTSGRATDTQYF. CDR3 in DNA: TGTGCCAGCAGTATATTCCTCGGGACTAGCGGGAGGGCCACAGATACGCAGTATTTT.

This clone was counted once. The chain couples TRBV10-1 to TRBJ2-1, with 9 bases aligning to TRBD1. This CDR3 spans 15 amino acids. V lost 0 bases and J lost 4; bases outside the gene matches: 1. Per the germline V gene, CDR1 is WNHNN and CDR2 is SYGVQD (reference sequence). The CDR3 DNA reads TGCGCCAGCAGTGAGTCGGGACAGGGATACAATGAGCAGTTCTTC. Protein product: CASSESGQGYNEQFF.

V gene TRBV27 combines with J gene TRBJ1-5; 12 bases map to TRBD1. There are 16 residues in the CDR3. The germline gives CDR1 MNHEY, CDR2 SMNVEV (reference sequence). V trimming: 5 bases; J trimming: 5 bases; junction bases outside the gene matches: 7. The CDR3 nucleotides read TGTGCCAGCAGTCCGCTGGGGACAGGGGGCGATCAGCCCCAGCATTTT. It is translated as CASSPLGTGGDQPQHF.

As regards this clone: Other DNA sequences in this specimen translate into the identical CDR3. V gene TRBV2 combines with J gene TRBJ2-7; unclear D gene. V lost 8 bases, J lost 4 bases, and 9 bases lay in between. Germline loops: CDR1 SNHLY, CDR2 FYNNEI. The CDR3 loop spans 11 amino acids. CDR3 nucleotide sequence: TGTGCCAGCTCTGGAGCGTACGAGCAGTACTTC. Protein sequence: CASSGAYEQYF.

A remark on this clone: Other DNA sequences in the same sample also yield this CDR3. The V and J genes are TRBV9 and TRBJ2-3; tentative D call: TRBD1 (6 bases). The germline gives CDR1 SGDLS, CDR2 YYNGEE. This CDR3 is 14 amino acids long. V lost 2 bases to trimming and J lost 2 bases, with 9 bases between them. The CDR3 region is CASSVRGSTDTQYF. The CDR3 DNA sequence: TGTGCCAGCAGCGTCAGGGGATCCACAGATACGCAGTATTTT.

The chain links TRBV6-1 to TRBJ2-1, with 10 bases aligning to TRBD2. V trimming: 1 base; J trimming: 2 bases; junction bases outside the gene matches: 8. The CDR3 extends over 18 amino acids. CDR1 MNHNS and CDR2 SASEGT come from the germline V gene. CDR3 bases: TGTGCCAGCAGTGAAGATCCATCTAGCGGGAGTGCCTACAATGAGCAGTTCTTC. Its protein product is CASSEDPSSGSAYNEQFF.

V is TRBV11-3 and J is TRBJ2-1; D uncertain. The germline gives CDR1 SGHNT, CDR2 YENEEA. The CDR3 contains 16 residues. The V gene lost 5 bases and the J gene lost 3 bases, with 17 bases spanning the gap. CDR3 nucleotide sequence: TGTGCCAGCAGCGCCTTCCGAGGCGCGCTCTACAATGAGCAGTTCTTC. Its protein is CASSAFRGALYNEQFF.

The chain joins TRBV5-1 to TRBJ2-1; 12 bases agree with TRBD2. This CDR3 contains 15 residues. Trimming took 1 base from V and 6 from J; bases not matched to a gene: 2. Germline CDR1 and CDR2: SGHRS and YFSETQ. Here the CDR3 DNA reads TGCGCCAGCAGCTTGACTAGCGGGAGGTCCAATGAGCAGTTCTTC. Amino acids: CASSLTSGRSNEQFF.

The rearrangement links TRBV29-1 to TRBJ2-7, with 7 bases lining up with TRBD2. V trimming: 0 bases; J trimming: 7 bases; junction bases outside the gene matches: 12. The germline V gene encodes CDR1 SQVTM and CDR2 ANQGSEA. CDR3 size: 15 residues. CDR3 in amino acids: CSVEEGAGVRGEQYF. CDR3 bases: TGCAGCGTTGAAGAAGGGGCGGGAGTACGAGGGGAGCAGTACTTC.

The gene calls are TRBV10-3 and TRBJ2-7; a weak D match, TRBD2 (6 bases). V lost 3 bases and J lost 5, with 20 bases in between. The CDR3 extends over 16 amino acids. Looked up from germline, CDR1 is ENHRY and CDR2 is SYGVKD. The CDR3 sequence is CAISEPGLGYIDEQYF. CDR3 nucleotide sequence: TGTGCCATCAGTGAACCGGGACTGGGGTATATCGACGAGCAGTACTTC.

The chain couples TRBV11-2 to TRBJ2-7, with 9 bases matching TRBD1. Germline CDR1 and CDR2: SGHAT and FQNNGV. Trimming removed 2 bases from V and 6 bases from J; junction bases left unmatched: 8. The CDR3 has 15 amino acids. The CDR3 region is CASSLLGQGSTEQYF. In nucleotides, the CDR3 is TGTGCCAGCAGCTTACTGGGACAGGGATCGACCGAGCAGTACTTC. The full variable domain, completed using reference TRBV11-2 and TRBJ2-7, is EAGVAQSPRYKIIEKRQSVAFWCNPISGHATLYWYQQILGQGPKLLIQFQNNGVVDDSQLPKDRFSAERLKGVDSTLKIQPAKLEDSAVYLCASSLLGQGSTEQYFGPGTRLTVT.

In DNA form, the CDR3 reads TGTGCCAGCAGCTTAGAAGGGACGCCTGAGGAGACCCAGTACTTC. Translated: CASSLEGTPEETQYF. The chain links TRBV7-9 to TRBJ2-5; D assignment may be TRBD1 or TRBD2 (5 bases each). V gave up 1 base and J gave up 5 bases, with 14 bases separating them. The CDR3 covers 15 residues. Per germline, CDR1 SEHNR and CDR2 FQNEAQ (reference sequence).

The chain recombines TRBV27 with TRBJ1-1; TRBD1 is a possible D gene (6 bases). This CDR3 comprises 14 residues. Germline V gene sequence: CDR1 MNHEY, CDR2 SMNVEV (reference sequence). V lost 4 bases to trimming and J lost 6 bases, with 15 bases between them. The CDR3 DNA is TGTGCCAGCAGTTCACAGGGTCGCCTTGCTGAAGCTTTCTTT. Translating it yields CASSSQGRLAEAFF.

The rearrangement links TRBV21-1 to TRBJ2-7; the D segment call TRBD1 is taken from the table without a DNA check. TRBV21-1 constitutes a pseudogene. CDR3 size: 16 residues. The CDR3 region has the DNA TGTGCCAGCAGCAAAGGGACAGTTCGGAGCTCCTACGAGCAGTACTTC. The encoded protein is CASSKGTVRSSYEQYF.

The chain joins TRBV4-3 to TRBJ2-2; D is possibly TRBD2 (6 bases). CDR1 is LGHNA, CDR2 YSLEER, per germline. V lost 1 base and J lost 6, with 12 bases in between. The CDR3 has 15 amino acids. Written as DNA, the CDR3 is TGCGCCAGCAGCCAAGGCGCCGCTAGCGCCGGGGAGCTGTTTTTT. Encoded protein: CASSQGAASAGELFF.

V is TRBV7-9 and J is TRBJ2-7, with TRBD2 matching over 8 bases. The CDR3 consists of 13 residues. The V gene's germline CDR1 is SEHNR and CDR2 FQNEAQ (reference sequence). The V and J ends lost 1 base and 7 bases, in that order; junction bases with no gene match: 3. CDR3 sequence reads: CASSLVSGGEQYF. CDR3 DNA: TGTGCCAGCAGCTTAGTCTCGGGAGGGGAGCAGTACTTC.

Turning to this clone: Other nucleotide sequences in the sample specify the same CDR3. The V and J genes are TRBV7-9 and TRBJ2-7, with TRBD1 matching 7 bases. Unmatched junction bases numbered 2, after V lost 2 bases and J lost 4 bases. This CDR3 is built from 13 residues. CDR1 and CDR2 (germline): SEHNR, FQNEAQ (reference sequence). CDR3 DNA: TGTGCCAGCAGCTTACAGGGGGTTTACGAGCAGTACTTC. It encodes CASSLQGVYEQYF.

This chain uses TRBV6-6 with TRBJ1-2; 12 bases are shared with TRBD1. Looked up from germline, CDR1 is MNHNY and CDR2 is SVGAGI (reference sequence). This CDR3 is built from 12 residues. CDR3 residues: CAGGTGGLGYTF. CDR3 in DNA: TGTGCGGGTGGGACAGGGGGCCTTGGCTACACCTTC.

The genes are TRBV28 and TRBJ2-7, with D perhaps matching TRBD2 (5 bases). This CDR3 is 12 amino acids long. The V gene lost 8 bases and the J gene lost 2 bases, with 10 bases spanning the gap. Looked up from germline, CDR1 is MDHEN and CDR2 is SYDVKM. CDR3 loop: CASGSLAYEQYF. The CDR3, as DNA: TGTGCCAGCGGGAGTTTGGCCTACGAGCAGTACTTC.

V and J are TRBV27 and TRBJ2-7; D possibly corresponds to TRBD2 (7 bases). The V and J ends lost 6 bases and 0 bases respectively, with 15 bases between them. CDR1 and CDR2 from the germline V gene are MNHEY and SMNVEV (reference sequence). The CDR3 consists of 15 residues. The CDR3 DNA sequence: TGTGCCAGCAGCGCACAGGGAGGGGCCTCCTACGAGCAGTACTTC. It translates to CASSAQGGASYEQYF.

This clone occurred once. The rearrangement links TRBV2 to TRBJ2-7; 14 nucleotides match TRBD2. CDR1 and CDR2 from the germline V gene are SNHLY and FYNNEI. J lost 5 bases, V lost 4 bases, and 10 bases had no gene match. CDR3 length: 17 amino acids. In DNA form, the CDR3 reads TGTGCCAGCAGTGGCCCGGGACTAGCGGGAGATTTCGACGAGCAGTACTTC. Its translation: CASSGPGLAGDFDEQYF. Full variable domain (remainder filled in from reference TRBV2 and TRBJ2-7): EPEVTQTPSHQVTQMGQEVILRCVPISNHLYFYWYRQILGQKVEFLVSFYNNEISEKSEIFDDQFSVERPDGSNFTLKIRSTKLEDSAMYFCASSGPGLAGDFDEQYFGPGTRLTVT.

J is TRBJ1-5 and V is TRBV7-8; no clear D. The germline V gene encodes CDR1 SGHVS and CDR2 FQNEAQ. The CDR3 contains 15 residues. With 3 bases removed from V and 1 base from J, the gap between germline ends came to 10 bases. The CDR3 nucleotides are TGTGCCAGCAGCTTGAGGTTAGGGAGCAATCAGCCCCAGCATTTT. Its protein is CASSLRLGSNQPQHF.